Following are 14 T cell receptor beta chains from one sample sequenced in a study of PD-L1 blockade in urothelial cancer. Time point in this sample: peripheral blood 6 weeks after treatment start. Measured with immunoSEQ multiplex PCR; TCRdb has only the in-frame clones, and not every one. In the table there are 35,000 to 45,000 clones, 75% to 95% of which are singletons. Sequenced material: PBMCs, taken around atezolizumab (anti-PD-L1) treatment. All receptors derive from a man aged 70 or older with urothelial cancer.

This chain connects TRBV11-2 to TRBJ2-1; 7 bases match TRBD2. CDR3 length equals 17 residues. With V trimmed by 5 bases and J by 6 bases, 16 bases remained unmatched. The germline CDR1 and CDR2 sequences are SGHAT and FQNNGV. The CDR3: CASSLWGRESMGNEQFF. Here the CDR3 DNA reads TGTGCCAGCAGCCTCTGGGGGAGGGAAAGTATGGGCAATGAGCAGTTCTTC.

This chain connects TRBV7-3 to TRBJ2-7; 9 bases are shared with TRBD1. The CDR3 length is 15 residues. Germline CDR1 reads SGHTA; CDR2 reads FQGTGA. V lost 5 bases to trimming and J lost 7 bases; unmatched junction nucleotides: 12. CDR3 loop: CASSQNTGGAGEQYF. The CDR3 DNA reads TGTGCCAGCAGCCAAAACACAGGGGGCGCGGGGGAGCAGTACTTC.

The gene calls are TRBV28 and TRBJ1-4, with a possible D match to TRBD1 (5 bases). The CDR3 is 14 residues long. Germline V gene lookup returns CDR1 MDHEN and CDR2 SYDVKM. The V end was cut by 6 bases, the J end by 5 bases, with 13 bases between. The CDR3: CASSRGLGNEKLFF. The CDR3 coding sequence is TGTGCCAGCAGCCGGGGACTGGGAAATGAAAAACTGTTTTTT.

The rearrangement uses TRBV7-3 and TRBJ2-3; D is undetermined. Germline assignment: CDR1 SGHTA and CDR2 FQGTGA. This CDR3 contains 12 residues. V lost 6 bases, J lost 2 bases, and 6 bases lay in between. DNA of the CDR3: TGTGCCAGCAGTTCCTCCACAGATACGCAGTATTTT. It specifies CASSSSTDTQYF.

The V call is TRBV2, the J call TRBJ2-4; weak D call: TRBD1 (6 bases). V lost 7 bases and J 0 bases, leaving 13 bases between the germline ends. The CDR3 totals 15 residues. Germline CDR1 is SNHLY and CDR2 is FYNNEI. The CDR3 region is CASMGDKLAKNIQYF. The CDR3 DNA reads TGTGCCAGCATGGGGGACAAATTAGCCAAAAACATTCAGTACTTC. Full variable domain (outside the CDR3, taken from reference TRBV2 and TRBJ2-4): EPEVTQTPSHQVTQMGQEVILRCVPISNHLYFYWYRQILGQKVEFLVSFYNNEISEKSEIFDDQFSVERPDGSNFTLKIRSTKLEDSAMYFCASMGDKLAKNIQYFGAGTRLSVL.

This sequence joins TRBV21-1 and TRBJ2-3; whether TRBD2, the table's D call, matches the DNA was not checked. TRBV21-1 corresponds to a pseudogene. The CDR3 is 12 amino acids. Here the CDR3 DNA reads TGTGCCAGCATCTTGAGCACAGATACGCAGTATTTT. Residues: CASILSTDTQYF.

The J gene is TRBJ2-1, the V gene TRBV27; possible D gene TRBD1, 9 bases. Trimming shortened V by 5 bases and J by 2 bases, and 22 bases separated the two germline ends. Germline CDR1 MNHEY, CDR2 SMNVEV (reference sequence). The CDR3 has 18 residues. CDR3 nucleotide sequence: TGTGCCAGCAGTCCGGGGGGGACAGGGACAGGCACCTACAATGAGCAGTTCTTC. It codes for CASSPGGTGTGTYNEQFF.

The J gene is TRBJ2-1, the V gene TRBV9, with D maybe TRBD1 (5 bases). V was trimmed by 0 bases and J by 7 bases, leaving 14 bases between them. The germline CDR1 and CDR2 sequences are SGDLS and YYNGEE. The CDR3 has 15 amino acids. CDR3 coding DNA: TGTGCCAGCAGCGTAGTTGTGGGGCACGAGAATGAGCAGTTCTTC. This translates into CASSVVVGHENEQFF.

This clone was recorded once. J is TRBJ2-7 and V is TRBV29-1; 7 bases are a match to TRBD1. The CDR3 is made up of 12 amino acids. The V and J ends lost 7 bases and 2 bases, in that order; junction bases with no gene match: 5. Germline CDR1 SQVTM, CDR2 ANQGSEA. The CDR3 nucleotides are TGCAGCGCCGCCGGGACAGCCTACGAGCAGTACTTC. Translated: CSAAGTAYEQYF.

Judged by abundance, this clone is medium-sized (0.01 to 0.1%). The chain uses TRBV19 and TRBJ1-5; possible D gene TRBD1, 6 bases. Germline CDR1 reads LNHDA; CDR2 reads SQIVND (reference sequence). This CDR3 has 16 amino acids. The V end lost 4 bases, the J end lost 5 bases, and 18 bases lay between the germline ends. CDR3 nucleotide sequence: TGTGCCAGTAGTACCCTCACGACAGGCGCCTATCAGCCCCAGCATTTT. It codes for CASSTLTTGAYQPQHF.

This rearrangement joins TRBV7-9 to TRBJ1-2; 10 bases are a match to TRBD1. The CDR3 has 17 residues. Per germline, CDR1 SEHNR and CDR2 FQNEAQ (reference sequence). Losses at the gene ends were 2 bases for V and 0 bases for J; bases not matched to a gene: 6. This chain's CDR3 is CASSLKGQGFANYGYTF. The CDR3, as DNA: TGTGCCAGCAGCTTAAAGGGACAGGGGTTCGCTAACTATGGCTACACCTTC.

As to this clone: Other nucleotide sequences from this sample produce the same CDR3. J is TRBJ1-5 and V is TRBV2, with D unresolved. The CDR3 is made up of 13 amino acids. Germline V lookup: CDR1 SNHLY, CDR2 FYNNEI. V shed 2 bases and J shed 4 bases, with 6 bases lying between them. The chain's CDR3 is CASSENRNQPQHF. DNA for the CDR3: TGTGCCAGCAGTGAAAACAGAAATCAGCCCCAGCATTTT.

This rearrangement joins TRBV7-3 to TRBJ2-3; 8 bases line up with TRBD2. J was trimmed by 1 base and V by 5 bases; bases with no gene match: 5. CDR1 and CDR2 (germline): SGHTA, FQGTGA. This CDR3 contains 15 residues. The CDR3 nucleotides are TGTGCCAGCAGCGTAGCGGGAAGCGGCACAGATACGCAGTATTTT. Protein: CASSVAGSGTDTQYF.

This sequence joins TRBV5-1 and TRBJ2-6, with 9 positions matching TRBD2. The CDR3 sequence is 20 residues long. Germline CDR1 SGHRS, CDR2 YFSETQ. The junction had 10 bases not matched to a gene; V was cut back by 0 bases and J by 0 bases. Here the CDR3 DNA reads TGCGCCAGCAGCTTGGTTCCTAGCGGGATACCGAGCTCTGGGGCCAACGTCCTGACTTTC. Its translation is CASSLVPSGIPSSGANVLTF.